These 20 T cell receptor beta chains were all obtained from the same sample, sequenced in a study of cytomegalovirus exposure and HLA in healthy donors. Primers for the PCR totalled 60 Vbeta and 13 Jbeta. TCRdb keeps only in-frame clones here, not all; method: immunoSEQ multiplex PCR. In the table there are about 160,000 clones, less than 85% of which are singletons. The sample comprised PBMCs. These receptors originate from a man aged 60-69 years in good health and CMV-seronegative.

This clone has a handful of counts. The chain has TRBV28 and TRBJ2-3, with TRBD2 matching 9 bases. The germline gives CDR1 MDHEN, CDR2 SYDVKM. V dropped 7 bases and J dropped 6; count of bases not matched to a gene: 17. The CDR3 has 17 residues. CDR3 DNA: TGTGCCAGCACCCCCACCGAGGGTAGCGGGAGTGGGGATACGCAGTATTTT. Residues: CASTPTEGSGSGDTQYF. Based on the CDR3 plus reference TRBV28 and TRBJ2-3, the full variable domain is DVKVTQSSRYLVKRTGEKVFLECVQDMDHENMFWYRQDPGLGLRLIYFSYDVKMKEKGDIPEGYSVSREKKERFSLILESASTNQTSMYLCASTPTEGSGSGDTQYFGPGTRLTVL.

Points on this clone: At one boundary the junction diverges from the germline segment, which might be a read error. The V call is TRBV15, the J call TRBJ2-5; 7 nucleotides agree with TRBD1. Germline V CDR1 and CDR2: LNHNV, YYDKDF (reference sequence). CDR3 length equals 15 residues. CDR3 protein: CATLHDRDDHETQYF. CDR3 nucleotides: TGTGCCACGCTCCACGACAGGGATGACCATGAGACCCAGTACTTC.

This sequence joins TRBV4-3 and TRBJ1-4; D may be TRBD1 (5 bases). Per the germline V gene, CDR1 is LGHNA and CDR2 is YSLEER. Trimming stripped 3 bases from V and 10 bases from J, with 12 bases between. The CDR3 contains 13 residues. Here the CDR3 reads CASSQAGQGKLFF. The DNA of the CDR3 is TGCGCCAGCAGCCAGGCAGGTCAGGGAAAACTGTTTTTT.

This clone was picked up a small number of times. The genes are TRBV5-8 and TRBJ1-3; TRBD1 matches at 7 bases. The CDR3 loop spans 14 amino acids. The V and J ends lost 4 bases and 3 bases, in that order; junction bases with no gene match: 4. Per germline, CDR1 SGHTS and CDR2 YDEGEE. As DNA, the CDR3 is TGTGCCAGCAGCCTAGACAGGGTTGGAAACACCATATATTTT. This translates into CASSLDRVGNTIYF.

The V gene is TRBV19, the J gene TRBJ2-1, with 7 bases fitting TRBD1. Germline V lookup: CDR1 LNHDA, CDR2 SQIVND (reference sequence). After removal of 5 bases from V and 4 bases from J, the junction contained 5 bases not matched to a gene. The CDR3 is 14 residues long. CDR3 amino acids: CASSHRGGYNEQFF. The DNA of the CDR3 is TGTGCCAGTAGTCACAGGGGCGGGTACAATGAGCAGTTCTTC.

The chain is built from TRBV7-2 and TRBJ1-2; D ambiguous. The germline V and J ends were trimmed by 0 bases and 4 bases, with 6 bases remaining between them. The CDR3 has 13 residues. Germline loops: CDR1 SGHTA, CDR2 FQGNSA. CDR3 protein: CASSLAEGYGYTF. The DNA of the CDR3 is TGTGCCAGCAGCTTAGCGGAGGGCTATGGCTACACCTTC.

This chain connects TRBV7-9 to TRBJ1-2, with 7 bases that match TRBD1. The CDR3 extends over 14 amino acids. J was trimmed by 5 bases and V by 5 bases; bases with no gene match: 8. Germline V CDR1 and CDR2: SEHNR, FQNEAQ (reference sequence). As DNA, the CDR3 is TGTGCCAGCAGCGTCACAGGGGCGCGGTATGGCTACACCTTC. Protein sequence: CASSVTGARYGYTF.

The rearrangement joins TRBV6-5 to TRBJ2-5; the match to TRBD2 covers 7 bases. This CDR3 region has 15 residues. From germline, CDR1 is MNHEY and CDR2 SVGAGI. The V gene end was trimmed by 0 bases and the J gene end by 3 bases; junction bases not matched to a gene: 4. CDR3 DNA: TGTGCCAGCAGTTACTCGCCCAGCGGGAAAGAGACCCAGTACTTC. Protein sequence: CASSYSPSGKETQYF.

A remark on this clone: The junction departs from germline at one end; a sequencing error may be responsible. The rearrangement joins TRBV4-1 to TRBJ2-7; the match to TRBD2 covers 8 bases. This CDR3 has 15 residues. Per the germline V gene, CDR1 is MGHRA and CDR2 is YSYEKL. Written as DNA, the CDR3 is TGCACCAGCAGCCAACTAGCGGACCTATCCTACGAGCAGTACTTC. Translation: CTSSQLADLSYEQYF.

There are a few counts of this clone. The genes are TRBV10-3 and TRBJ1-6, with TRBD1 matching 9 bases. The germline gives CDR1 ENHRY, CDR2 SYGVKD. The V segment lost 3 bases and the J segment 7 bases; nucleotides outside the gene matches: 4. This CDR3 region has 15 residues. The CDR3 region has the DNA TGTGCCATCAGTGACTCAGACAGGGGGAATTCACCCCTCCACTTT. It yields the protein CAISDSDRGNSPLHF.

The chain carries TRBV30 and TRBJ2-3; 7 nucleotides align to TRBD2. There are 13 residues in the CDR3. V lost 7 bases to trimming and J lost 3 bases; unmatched junction nucleotides: 7. CDR1 is GTSNPN and CDR2 is SVGIG in the germline V gene (reference sequence). The CDR3, as DNA: TGTGCCTCAGGGCGGGAGCAGACAGATACGCAGTATTTT. This encodes CASGREQTDTQYF.

The J gene is TRBJ2-7, the V gene TRBV18; TRBD1 agrees at 9 bases. Germline assignment: CDR1 KGHSH and CDR2 LQKENI. V dropped 2 bases and J dropped 5; count of bases not matched to a gene: 4. CDR3 length equals 14 residues. CDR3 sequence: CASSPKDRGNEQYF. Here the CDR3 DNA reads TGTGCCAGCTCACCAAAGGACAGGGGAAACGAGCAGTACTTC.

With respect to this clone: The germline gene is not matched at one end of the junction; a read error may be the cause. The V gene is TRBV7-9, the J gene TRBJ1-1; TRBD1 agrees at 9 bases. The CDR3 loop spans 14 amino acids. Germline values: CDR1 SEHNR, CDR2 FQNEAQ (reference sequence). CDR3 residues: CSSSITGGETEAFF. The CDR3 DNA sequence: TGTTCCAGCAGCATCACAGGGGGCGAGACTGAAGCTTTCTTT.

V usage is TRBV9 and J usage is TRBJ2-3, with D tentatively TRBD1 (5 bases). This CDR3 spans 16 amino acids. Germline-derived CDR1 and CDR2 are SGDLS and YYNGEE. V was trimmed by 4 bases and J by 4 bases, leaving 19 bases between them. The CDR3 reads CASSSRQISRADTQYF. The DNA for the CDR3 is TGTGCCAGCAGCTCCCGACAGATTTCTCGTGCAGATACGCAGTATTTT.

CDR3 DNA sequence: TGTGCCAGCAGCTCCATCCTATCCTACAATGAGCAGTTCTTC. Translated: CASSSILSYNEQFF. The rearrangement joins TRBV5-5 to TRBJ2-1; D uncertain. Germline loops: CDR1 SGHKS, CDR2 YYEKEE (reference sequence). The CDR3 has 14 amino acids. The V end lost 3 bases, the J end lost 1 base, and 8 bases lay between the germline ends.

The chain couples TRBV5-6 to TRBJ2-1; a weak D match, TRBD2 (7 bases). The CDR3 has 16 amino acids. V gave up 0 bases and J gave up 7 bases, with 17 bases separating them. Germline lookup yields CDR1 SGHDT and CDR2 YYEEEE. The chain's CDR3 is CASSLDWRGGTNEQFF. DNA for the CDR3: TGTGCCAGCAGCTTGGACTGGAGGGGGGGCACGAATGAGCAGTTCTTC. Together with reference TRBV5-6 and TRBJ2-1, the CDR3 gives the full variable domain: DAGVTQSPTHLIKTRGQQVTLRCSPKSGHDTVSWYQQALGQGPQFIFQYYEEEERQRGNFPDRFSGHQFPNYSSELNVNALLLGDSALYLCASSLDWRGGTNEQFFGPGTRLTVL.

The V call is TRBV7-6, the J call TRBJ2-7; 9 nucleotides align to TRBD2. CDR1 is SGHVS and CDR2 is FNYEAQ in the germline V gene. Unmatched junction bases numbered 1, after V lost 2 bases and J lost 2 bases. The CDR3 is 14 amino acids. The CDR3 region has the DNA TGTGCCAGCAGCTTACAGCGGGGGGCCTACGAGCAGTACTTC. Its translation: CASSLQRGAYEQYF.

CDR3 bases: TGTGCCAGCAGCCTGCTGGGGCCGGGGGACGAGCAGTACTTC. The encoded protein is CASSLLGPGDEQYF. The rearrangement uses TRBV7-2 and TRBJ2-7, with a tentative D call TRBD2 (6 bases). Germline CDR1 is SGHTA and CDR2 is FQGNSA. V gave up 5 bases and J gave up 5 bases, with 16 bases separating them. The CDR3 is 14 residues long.

This rearrangement joins TRBV28 to TRBJ2-1, with D unresolved. The CDR3 sequence is 12 residues long. V was shortened by 6 bases and J by 7 bases, with 10 bases between the two germline ends. The germline gives CDR1 MDHEN, CDR2 SYDVKM. This CDR3 is CASSLLPNEQFF. The DNA for the CDR3 is TGTGCCAGCAGCCTGCTACCTAATGAGCAGTTCTTC.

The chain's CDR3 is CATSRVFDGNEQYF. The CDR3 DNA reads as TGTGCCACCAGCAGAGTGTTCGACGGGAACGAGCAGTACTTC. V usage is TRBV15 and J usage is TRBJ2-7, with a weak D call TRBD2 (5 bases). This CDR3 has 14 residues. Germline V CDR1 and CDR2: LNHNV, YYDKDF (reference sequence). Trimming pared 1 base from V and 5 bases from J, leaving 12 bases between.